Listed below are T cell receptor beta chains from one sample, sequenced in a study of T cells after posttransplantation cyclophosphamide. Produced via immunoSEQ multiplex PCR; TCRdb's table is partial and in-frame only. The sample holds under 15,000 clones; around 81% are singletons and the top ten take about 3.5%. The material sequenced was PBMCs, taken 367 days after allogeneic stem cell transplant with calcineurin inhibitor and methotrexate. The receptors derive from a male patient between 25 and 39 years old who received an allogeneic stem cell transplant from an unrelated donor, was CMV-positive, and had acute GVHD only. Among the T cells, some may be from the graft donor. The CDR3 runs from the conserved cysteine through the conserved F or W. The D gene is left open where the match is weak. Expanded clones are given a class, and other clones once, few, many or no size at all.

j_call,d_call,v_call,clone_size,cdr3_aa,cdr3_nt
TRBJ2-1,NA,TRBV9,once,CASSYEAFTYNEQFF,TGTGCCAGCAGCTACGAGGCCTTTACTTACAATGAGCAGTTCTTC
TRBJ1-2,NA,TRBV2,few,CASSETAGYGYTF,TGTGCCAGCAGTGAAACCGCAGGGTACGGCTACACCTTC
TRBJ2-7,TRBD2,TRBV4-2,NA,CASSQPPSGSPYEQYF,TGTGCCAGCAGCCAGCCACCTAGCGGGAGCCCCTACGAGCAGTACTTC
TRBJ1-1,NA,TRBV6-5,NA,CASHRGGRASTEAFF,TGTGCCAGTCATAGGGGGGGGCGGGCGAGCACTGAAGCTTTCTTT
TRBJ2-2,NA,TRBV19,once,CASSSGTGELFF,TGTGCCAGTTCAAGCGGCACCGGGGAGCTGTTTTTT
TRBJ1-5,TRBD1,TRBV2,NA,CASGATGVPQHF,TGTGCCAGCGGGGCTACAGGGGTGCCCCAGCATTTT
TRBJ2-7,TRBD2,TRBV10-3,NA,CAISESGGGRFYEQYF,TGTGCCATCAGTGAATCCGGGGGCGGGAGGTTTTACGAGCAGTACTTC
TRBJ2-7,TRBD2,TRBV5-1,NA,CASSPGLGVYEQYF,TGCGCCAGTTCTCCGGGACTAGGTGTCTACGAGCAGTACTTC
TRBJ2-7,NA,TRBV18,NA,CASSLMAETYEQYF,TGTGCCAGCTCACTTATGGCTGAAACCTACGAGCAGTACTTC
TRBJ1-1,NA,TRBV7-3,NA,CASSITGRTEAFF,TGTGCCAGCAGCATAACAGGGAGGACTGAAGCTTTCTTT
TRBJ1-1,NA,TRBV30,NA,CAWSVGRALNTEAFF,TGTGCCTGGAGTGTCGGGAGGGCGTTGAACACTGAAGCTTTCTTT
TRBJ1-5,TRBD1,TRBV6-5,once,CASSPGQGRGQPQHF,TGTGCCAGCAGCCCCGGACAGGGAAGGGGTCAGCCCCAGCATTTT
TRBJ2-2,TRBD1,TRBV29-1,once,CSGGQGIGTGELFF,TGCAGCGGAGGACAGGGGATTGGCACCGGGGAGCTGTTTTTT
TRBJ1-1,NA,TRBV10-3,NA,CAAKDRENTEAFF,TGTGCCGCAAAGGACAGAGAGAACACTGAAGCTTTCTTT
TRBJ1-1,TRBD1,TRBV9,NA,CASSATTGTEAFF,TGTGCCAGCAGCGCTACGACAGGGACTGAAGCTTTCTTT
TRBJ2-3,NA,TRBV2,NA,CASSEAQFTDTQYF,TGTGCCAGCAGTGAGGCTCAATTCACAGATACGCAGTATTTT
TRBJ2-7,TRBD2,TRBV15,NA,CATSRAIGTSVSYEQYF,TGTGCCACCAGCAGAGCCATCGGGACTAGCGTTTCCTACGAGCAGTACTTC
TRBJ2-3,TRBD1,TRBV6-4,NA,CASRAGQGATDTQYF,TGTGCCAGCAGGGCAGGACAGGGGGCAACAGATACGCAGTATTTT
TRBJ1-1,NA,TRBV27,NA,CASSPGHYRTEAFF,TGTGCCAGCAGCCCGGGACATTACCGCACTGAAGCTTTCTTT
TRBJ1-1,NA,TRBV18,NA,CASSRIAGNTEAFF,TGTGCCAGCTCAAGGATTGCAGGGAACACTGAAGCTTTCTTT
TRBJ2-4,TRBD2,TRBV2,once,CASTPRGASGSGAKNIQYF,TGTGCCAGCACTCCCAGGGGGGCTAGCGGGAGTGGGGCCAAAAACATTCAGTACTTC
TRBJ1-2,NA,TRBV10-3,once,CAISDADYGYTF,TGTGCCATCAGTGACGCAGACTATGGCTACACCTTC
TRBJ1-5,TRBD1,TRBV5-6,NA,CASSSRPGQGNQPQHF,TGTGCCAGCAGCTCCCGCCCGGGACAGGGGAATCAGCCCCAGCATTTT
TRBJ1-2,NA,TRBV6-5,NA,CASSYSGGGPLGSYTF,TGTGCCAGCAGTTACTCCGGGGGTGGGCCTCTCGGCAGCTACACCTTC
TRBJ2-5,TRBD1,TRBV29-1,NA,CSAKATGVKTQYF,TGCAGCGCCAAGGCGACAGGGGTGAAGACCCAGTACTTC
TRBJ2-7,NA,TRBV7-8,NA,CASSLGGSVSYEQYF,TGTGCCAGCAGCTTAGGAGGTAGCGTGAGTTACGAGCAGTACTTC
TRBJ1-3,TRBD1,TRBV5-1,NA,CASSSGTADTIYF,TGCGCCAGCAGCTCGGGGACAGCGGACACCATATATTTT
TRBJ2-1,TRBD2,TRBV2,NA,CASGRTSGGEQFF,TGTGCCAGCGGAAGGACTAGCGGGGGTGAGCAGTTCTTC
TRBJ1-2,NA,TRBV28,NA,CASRGQSNYGYTF,TGTGCCAGCAGAGGACAGTCGAACTATGGCTACACCTTC
TRBJ1-1,TRBD1,TRBV11-3,NA,CASSFRQGDAFF,TGTGCCAGCAGCTTCAGACAGGGGGACGCTTTCTTT
TRBJ1-1,NA,TRBV30,NA,CAWSWAGAPQAFF,TGTGCCTGGAGTTGGGCAGGGGCACCTCAAGCTTTCTTT
TRBJ2-3,NA,TRBV27,once,CASSLLLSTDTQYF,TGTGCCAGCAGTCTCCTTCTTAGCACAGATACGCAGTATTTT
TRBJ2-7,NA,TRBV13,NA,CASTKDSANYEQYF,TGTGCCAGCACCAAGGACAGTGCCAACTACGAGCAGTACTTC
TRBJ1-1,NA,TRBV5-8,NA,CASSLRQGHTEAFF,TGTGCCAGCAGCTTGAGGCAGGGGCACACTGAAGCTTTCTTT
TRBJ2-2,NA,TRBV6-6,NA,CASSQTAITGELFF,TGTGCCAGCAGTCAGACAGCGATCACCGGGGAGCTGTTTTTT
TRBJ1-1,NA,TRBV6-5,NA,CASSYGPPKNTEAFF,TGTGCCAGCAGTTACGGGCCCCCAAAGAACACTGAAGCTTTCTTT
TRBJ1-2,NA,TRBV10-3,NA,CAISSGTLWSYTF,TGTGCCATCAGTTCAGGCACTCTATGGAGCTACACCTTC
TRBJ2-7,NA,TRBV25-1,NA,CASRQGSEQYF,TGTGCCAGCAGACAGGGCTCCGAGCAGTACTTC
TRBJ2-4,TRBD2,TRBV7-2,NA,CASSLTSGGVQNIQYF,TGTGCCAGCAGCTTAACTAGCGGGGGAGTTCAAAACATTCAGTACTTC
TRBJ1-2,NA,TRBV5-1,NA,CASSRAAEGYGYTF,TGCGCCAGCAGCAGGGCAGCCGAGGGCTATGGCTACACCTTC
TRBJ2-4,NA,TRBV28,NA,CASTSVGRPGAKNIQYF,TGTGCCAGCACCTCCGTGGGGAGGCCGGGGGCCAAAAACATTCAGTACTTC
TRBJ2-7,NA,TRBV6-6,NA,CASSILGDEQYF,TGTGCCAGCAGTATTCTAGGGGACGAGCAGTACTTC
TRBJ2-1,NA,TRBV5-1,few,CASKVAGANNEQFF,TGCGCCAGCAAAGTGGCGGGGGCCAACAATGAGCAGTTCTTC
TRBJ2-1,TRBD2,TRBV30,NA,CAWRRSSGNYNEQFF,TGTGCCTGGAGACGGTCCAGCGGGAACTACAATGAGCAGTTCTTC
TRBJ2-7,TRBD2,TRBV29-1,NA,CSARGESSYEQYF,TGCAGCGCCCGGGGGGAAAGCTCCTACGAGCAGTACTTC
TRBJ1-1,NA,TRBV7-6,NA,CASSLSGMNTEAFF,TGTGCCAGCAGCTTATCAGGGATGAACACTGAAGCTTTCTTT